The T cell receptor beta chain under discussion was sequenced for a study of post-analysis software for immune sequencing data. Study findings and constraints: Normalized Chao1 diversity was significantly lower in multiple sclerosis patients than in controls. In patients, TRBV5-6, TRBV5-1 and TRBV20-1 belonged to roughly five TRBV segments found more frequently than in controls.

V was clipped by 5 bases and J by 4 bases, with 12 bases between them. The CDR3 loop spans 15 amino acids. The V gene's germline CDR1 is PRHDT and CDR2 FYEKMQ (reference sequence). Unique-molecular-identifier-tagged TCR beta cDNA libraries were used. Starting from around 0.96 to 9.9 million T cells, the study yielded approximately 500,000 cDNA molecules. A single record per CDR3 protein comes from TCRdb applying MiXCR to the PCR reads. The repertoire holds about 680,000 distinct CDR3 sequences, roughly three fifths seen once, with about 10% in the top ten. Regarding this clonotype: What it binds is not known.

This chain links TRBV13 with TRBJ2-6, with D possibly matching TRBD1 (5 bases). Sequencing was carried out using blood. The clonotype was recovered from a girl aged 2 to 9 with multiple sclerosis. Here the CDR3 DNA reads TGTGCCAGCAGCCTTGTGGGGCTCGGGGCCAACGTCCTGACTTTC. Residues: CASSLVGLGANVLTF.